This T cell receptor beta chain comes out of a study of blood T cell repertoires in COVID-19. Whole-study context: PBMCs, B-cell-depleted T cells, or T cells were the source of the cDNA or gDNA that made up the material.

Authors' processing steps: Reference gene primer amplification in the assay estimated nucleated cell counts. Sequenced by immunoSEQ multiplex PCR; TCRdb stores in-frame clones only, minus some. V and J calls and clone size are those listed in that table; D and trimming were worked out from the DNA. The table lists some 60,000 clones, about 80% of them singletons. The sequence came from a woman aged 80 or over with acute or convalescent COVID-19. The sequenced sample consisted of peripheral blood.

In DNA, the CDR3 is TGTGCCAGCAGCTTAGTTAGACTAGTCCATGAGCAGTTCTTC. Encoded protein: CASSLVRLVHEQFF. The V and J genes are TRBV7-2 and TRBJ2-1, with D perhaps matching TRBD2 (6 bases). Germline V gene sequence: CDR1 SGHTA, CDR2 FQGNSA. This CDR3 has 14 residues. The V gene lost 1 base and the J gene lost 8 bases, with 12 bases spanning the gap.